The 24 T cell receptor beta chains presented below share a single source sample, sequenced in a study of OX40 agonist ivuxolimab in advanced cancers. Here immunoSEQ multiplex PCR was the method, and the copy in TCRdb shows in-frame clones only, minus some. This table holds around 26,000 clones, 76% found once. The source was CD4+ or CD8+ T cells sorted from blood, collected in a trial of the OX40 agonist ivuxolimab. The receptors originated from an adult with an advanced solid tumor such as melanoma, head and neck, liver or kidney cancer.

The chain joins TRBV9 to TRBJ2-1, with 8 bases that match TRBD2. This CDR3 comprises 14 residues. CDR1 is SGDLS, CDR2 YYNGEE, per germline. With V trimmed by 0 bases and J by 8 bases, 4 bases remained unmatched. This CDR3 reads CASSVGLARDEQFF. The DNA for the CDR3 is TGTGCCAGCAGCGTAGGACTAGCGAGGGATGAGCAGTTCTTC.

As DNA, the CDR3 is TGTGCCAGCAGCTTGGGATGGAATGGCTACACCTTC. Translation gives CASSLGWNGYTF. V is TRBV5-6 and J is TRBJ1-2; no clear D gene. Germline V gives CDR1 SGHDT, CDR2 YYEEEE. The CDR3 is 12 residues long. Trimming took 0 bases from V and 6 from J, leaving 6 bases between them.

In nucleotides, the CDR3 is TGTGCCAGCAGTTACTCCGGGGTTGGAGTGGAGACCCAGTACTTC. Its translation: CASSYSGVGVETQYF. The chain recombines TRBV6-5 with TRBJ2-5; D possibly corresponds to TRBD2 (5 bases). The V end lost 0 bases, the J end lost 5 bases, and 13 bases lay between the germline ends. The CDR3 is 15 residues long. Germline CDR1 and CDR2: MNHEY and SVGAGI.

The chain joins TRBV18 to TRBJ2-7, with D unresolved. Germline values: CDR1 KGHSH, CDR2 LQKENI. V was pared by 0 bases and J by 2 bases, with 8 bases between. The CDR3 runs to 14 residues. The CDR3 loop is CASSPPNRAYEQYF. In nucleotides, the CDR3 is TGTGCCAGCTCACCACCGAACAGAGCCTACGAGCAGTACTTC.

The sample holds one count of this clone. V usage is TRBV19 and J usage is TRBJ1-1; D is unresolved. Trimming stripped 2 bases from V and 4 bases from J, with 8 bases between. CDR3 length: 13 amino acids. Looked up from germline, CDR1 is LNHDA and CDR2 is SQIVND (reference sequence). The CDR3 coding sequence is TGTGCCAGTAGTATATCGGATTCCACTGAAGCTTTCTTT. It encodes CASSISDSTEAFF.

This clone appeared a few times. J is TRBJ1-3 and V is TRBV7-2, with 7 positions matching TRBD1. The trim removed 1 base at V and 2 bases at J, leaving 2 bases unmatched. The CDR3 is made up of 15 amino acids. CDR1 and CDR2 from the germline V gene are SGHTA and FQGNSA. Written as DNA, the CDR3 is TGTGCCAGCAGCTTAGACAGGGGAGCTGGAAACACCATATATTTT. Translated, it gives CASSLDRGAGNTIYF.

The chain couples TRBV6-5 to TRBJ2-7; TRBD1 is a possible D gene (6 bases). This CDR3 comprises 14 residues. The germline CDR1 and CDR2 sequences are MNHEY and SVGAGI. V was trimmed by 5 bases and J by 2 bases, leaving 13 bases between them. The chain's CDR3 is CASSVPTGTYEQYF. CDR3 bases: TGTGCCAGCAGTGTTCCTACAGGGACCTACGAGCAGTACTTC.

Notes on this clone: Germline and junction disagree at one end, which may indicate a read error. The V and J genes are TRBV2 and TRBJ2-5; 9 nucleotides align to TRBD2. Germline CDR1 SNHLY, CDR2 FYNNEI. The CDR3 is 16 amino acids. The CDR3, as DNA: TGTGCCAGCAGTGAAAGGCGGGGGGGGTACCAAGAGACCCAATACTTC. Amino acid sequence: CASSERRGGYQETQYF.

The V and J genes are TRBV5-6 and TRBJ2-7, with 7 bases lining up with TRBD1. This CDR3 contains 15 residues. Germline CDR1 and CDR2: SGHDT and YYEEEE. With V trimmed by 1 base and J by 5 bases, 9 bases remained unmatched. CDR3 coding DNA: TGTGCCAGCAGCTTGACACAGGGGATCTGGGACGAGCAGTACTTC. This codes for CASSLTQGIWDEQYF.

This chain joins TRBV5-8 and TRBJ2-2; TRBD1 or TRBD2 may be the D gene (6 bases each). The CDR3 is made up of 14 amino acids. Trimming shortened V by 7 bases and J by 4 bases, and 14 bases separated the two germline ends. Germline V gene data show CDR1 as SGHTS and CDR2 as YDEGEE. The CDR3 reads CASRGRGGTGELFF. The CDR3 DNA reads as TGTGCCAGCCGTGGCAGGGGAGGCACCGGGGAGCTGTTTTTT.

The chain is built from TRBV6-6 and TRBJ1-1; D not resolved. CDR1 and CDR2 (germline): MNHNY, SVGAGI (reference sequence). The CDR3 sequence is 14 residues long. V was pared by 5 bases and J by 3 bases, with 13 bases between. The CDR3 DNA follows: TGTGCCAGCAGTCGTAGTCTACTCGACACTGAAGCTTTCTTT. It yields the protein CASSRSLLDTEAFF.

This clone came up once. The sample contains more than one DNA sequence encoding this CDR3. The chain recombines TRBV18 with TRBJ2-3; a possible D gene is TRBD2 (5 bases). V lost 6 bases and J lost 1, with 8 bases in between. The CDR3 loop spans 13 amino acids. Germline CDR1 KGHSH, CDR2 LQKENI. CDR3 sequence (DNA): TGTGCCAGCTCCCCCGGGGGCACAGATACGCAGTATTTT. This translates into CASSPGGTDTQYF.

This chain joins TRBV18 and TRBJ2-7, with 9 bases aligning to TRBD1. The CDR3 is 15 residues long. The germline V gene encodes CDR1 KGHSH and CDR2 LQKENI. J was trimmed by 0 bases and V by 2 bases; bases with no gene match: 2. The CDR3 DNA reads TGTGCCAGCTCACCAGGGACAGGGAACTCCTACGAGCAGTACTTC. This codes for CASSPGTGNSYEQYF.

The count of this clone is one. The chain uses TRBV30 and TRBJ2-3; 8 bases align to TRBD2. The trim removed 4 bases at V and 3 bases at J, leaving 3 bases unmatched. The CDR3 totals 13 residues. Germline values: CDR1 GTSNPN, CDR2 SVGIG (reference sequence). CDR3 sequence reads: CAWTLAGTDTQYF. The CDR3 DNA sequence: TGTGCCTGGACCTTAGCGGGGACAGATACGCAGTATTTT.

CDR3 sequence reads: CASSLNRAGASTEAFF. The CDR3, as DNA: TGTGCCAGCAGCTTAAACAGGGCCGGGGCAAGCACTGAAGCTTTCTTT. The rearrangement uses TRBV7-3 and TRBJ1-1; maybe TRBD1 (6 bases). Per germline, CDR1 SGHTA and CDR2 FQGTGA. V shed 1 base and J shed 4 bases, with 16 bases lying between them. The CDR3 loop spans 16 amino acids.

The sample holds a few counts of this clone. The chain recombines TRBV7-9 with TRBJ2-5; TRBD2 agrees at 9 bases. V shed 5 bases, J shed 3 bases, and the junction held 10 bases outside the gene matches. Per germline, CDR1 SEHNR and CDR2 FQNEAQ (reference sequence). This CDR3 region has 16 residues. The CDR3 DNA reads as TGTGCCAGCAGCCCCAGGGGCGGGGGGGCCGAAGAGACCCAGTACTTC. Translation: CASSPRGGGAEETQYF.

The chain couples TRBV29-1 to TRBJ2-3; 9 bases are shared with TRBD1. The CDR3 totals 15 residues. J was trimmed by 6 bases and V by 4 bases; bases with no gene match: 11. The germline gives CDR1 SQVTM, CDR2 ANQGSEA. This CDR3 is CSVVGGTGQMDTQYF. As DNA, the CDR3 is TGCAGCGTTGTGGGGGGGACAGGGCAAATGGATACGCAGTATTTT.

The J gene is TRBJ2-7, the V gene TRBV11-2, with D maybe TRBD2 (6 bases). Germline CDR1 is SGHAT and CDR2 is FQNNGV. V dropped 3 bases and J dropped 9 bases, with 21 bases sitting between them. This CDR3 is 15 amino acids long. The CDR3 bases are TGTGCCAGCAGCTTGGCGGAGGGGCCGGGGAGAGGGCAGTACTTC. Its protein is CASSLAEGPGRGQYF.

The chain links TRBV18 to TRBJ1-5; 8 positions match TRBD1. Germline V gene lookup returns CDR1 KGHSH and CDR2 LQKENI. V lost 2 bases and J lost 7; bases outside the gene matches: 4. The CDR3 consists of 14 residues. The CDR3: CASSPIRGRQPQHF. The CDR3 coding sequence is TGTGCCAGCTCACCAATCAGGGGGCGGCAGCCCCAGCATTTT.

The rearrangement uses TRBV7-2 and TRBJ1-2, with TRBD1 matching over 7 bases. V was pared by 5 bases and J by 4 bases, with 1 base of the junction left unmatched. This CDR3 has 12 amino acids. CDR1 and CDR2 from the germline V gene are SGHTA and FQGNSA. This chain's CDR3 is CASSRTGYGYTF. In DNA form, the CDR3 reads TGTGCCAGCAGCCGGACAGGCTATGGCTACACCTTC.

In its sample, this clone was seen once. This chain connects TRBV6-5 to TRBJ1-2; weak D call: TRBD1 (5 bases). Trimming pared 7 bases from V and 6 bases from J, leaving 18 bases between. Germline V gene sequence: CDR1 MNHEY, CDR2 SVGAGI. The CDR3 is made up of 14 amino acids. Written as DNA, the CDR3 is TGTGCCAGCAACCTTGGGGTGGGGCTCGATGGCTACACCTTC. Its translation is CASNLGVGLDGYTF.

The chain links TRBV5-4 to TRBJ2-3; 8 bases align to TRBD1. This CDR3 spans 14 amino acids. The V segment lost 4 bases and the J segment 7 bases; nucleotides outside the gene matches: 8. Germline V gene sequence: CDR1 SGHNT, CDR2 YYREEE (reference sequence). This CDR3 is CASSLPGQEYTQYF. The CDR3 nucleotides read TGTGCCAGCAGCCTACCGGGACAGGAATATACGCAGTATTTT.

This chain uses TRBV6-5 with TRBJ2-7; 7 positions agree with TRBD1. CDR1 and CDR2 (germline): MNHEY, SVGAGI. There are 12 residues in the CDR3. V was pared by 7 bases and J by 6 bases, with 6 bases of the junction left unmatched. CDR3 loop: CASKRGPGEQYF. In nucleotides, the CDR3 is TGTGCCAGCAAGAGGGGGCCGGGCGAGCAGTACTTC.

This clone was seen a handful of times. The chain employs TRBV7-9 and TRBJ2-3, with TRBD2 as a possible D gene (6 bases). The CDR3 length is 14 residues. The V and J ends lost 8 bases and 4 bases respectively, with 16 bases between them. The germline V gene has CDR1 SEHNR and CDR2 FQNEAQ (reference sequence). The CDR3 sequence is CASSRGDFADTQYF. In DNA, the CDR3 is TGTGCCAGCTCGCGGGGAGACTTCGCAGATACGCAGTATTTT. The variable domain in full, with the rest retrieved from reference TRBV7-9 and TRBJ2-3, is DTGVSQNPRHKITKRGQNVTFRCDPISEHNRLYWYRQTLGQGPEFLTYFQNEAQLEKSRLLSDRFSAERPKGSFSTLEIQRTEQGDSAMYLCASSRGDFADTQYFGPGTRLTVL.